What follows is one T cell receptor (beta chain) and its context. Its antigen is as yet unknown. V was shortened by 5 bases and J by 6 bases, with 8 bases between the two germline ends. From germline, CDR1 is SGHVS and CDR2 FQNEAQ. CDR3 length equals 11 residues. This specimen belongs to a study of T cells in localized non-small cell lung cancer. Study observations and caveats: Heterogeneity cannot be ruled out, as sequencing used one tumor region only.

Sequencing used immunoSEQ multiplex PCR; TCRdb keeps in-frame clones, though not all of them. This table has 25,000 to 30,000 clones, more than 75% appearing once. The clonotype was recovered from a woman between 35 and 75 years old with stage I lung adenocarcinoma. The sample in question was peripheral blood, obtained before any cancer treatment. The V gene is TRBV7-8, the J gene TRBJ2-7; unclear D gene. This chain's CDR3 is CASSPGGEQYF. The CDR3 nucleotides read TGTGCCAGCAGCCCGGGCGGCGAGCAGTACTTC.